This T cell receptor beta chain was observed in a study of cytomegalovirus exposure and HLA in healthy donors. Primers: 60 Vbeta forward and 13 Jbeta reverse. The method was immunoSEQ multiplex PCR; TCRdb's version includes in-frame clones alone and lacks a portion of them. The repertoire holds about 180,000 clones, with under 85% as singletons. This TCR was recovered from a human donor in good health. The sample was PBMCs.

The CDR3 sequence: CASSQVTTGTYEQYF. CDR3 DNA: TGCGCCAGCAGCCAAGTTACCACAGGGACCTACGAGCAGTACTTC. V usage is TRBV4-1 and J usage is TRBJ2-7; D may be TRBD1 (6 bases). The germline V gene has CDR1 MGHRA and CDR2 YSYEKL. V lost 1 base, J lost 2 bases, and 12 bases lay in between. The CDR3 loop spans 15 amino acids.